Below, 10 T cell receptor beta chains from the same sample are listed, as sequenced in a study of Tregs in tolerant kidney transplant recipients. Assay: immunoSEQ multiplex PCR; the TCRdb copy retains only in-frame clones and omits some. Here the sample table reports under 35,000 clones. The sequences come from CD8+ T cells from blood, collected before the transplant. These receptor sequences come from a human donor who received a combined kidney and bone marrow transplant.

To note about this clone: The CDR3 goes on 3 residues after the read ends, and that part is filled in from the germline J gene. The V and J genes are TRBV7-9 and TRBJ2-7; possibly TRBD1 for D (6 bases). The CDR3 loop spans 15 amino acids. Trimming shortened V by 5 bases and J by 2 bases, and 16 bases separated the two germline ends. Germline CDR1 SEHNR, CDR2 FQNEAQ (reference sequence). CDR3 DNA, as far as it was read: TGTGCCAGCAGCATCCGGGACATCCTCCCCTACGAG. It codes for CASSIRDILPYE. In full, the CDR3 reads CASSIRDILPYEQYF.

About this clone: The read halts 3 residues ahead of the CDR3 end, with the missing end drawn from the germline J gene. The chain uses TRBV6-1 and TRBJ2-2; possibly TRBD1 for D (5 bases). Deletions cut 2 bases from V and 0 bases from J, with 10 bases between. In germline, CDR1 is MNHNS, CDR2 SASEGT. The CDR3 consists of 16 residues. CDR3 bases read: TGTGCCAGCAGTGAAAACGACAGCCCGAACACCGGGGAG. Encoded protein: CASSENDSPNTGE. The full CDR3 protein is CASSENDSPNTGELFF.

In the case of this clone: The sequenced fragment ends 3 residues before the CDR3 boundary, so the rest is inferred from the germline J gene. V and J are TRBV30 and TRBJ1-2; TRBD1 might be the D (5 bases). Trimming shortened V by 3 bases and J by 2 bases, and 10 bases separated the two germline ends. This CDR3 comprises 13 residues. Germline V lookup: CDR1 GTSNPN, CDR2 SVGIG (reference sequence). CDR3 protein: CAWRGGRNYGYTF. Partial CDR3 DNA: TGTGCCTGGAGGGGGGGACGGAACTATGGC.

Notes on this clone: The read gets to within 3 residues of the CDR3 end, and the germline J gene fills in the rest. The chain is built from TRBV5-6 and TRBJ1-1; 8 bases align to TRBD1. V was clipped by 2 bases and J by 2 bases; unmatched bases: 5. This CDR3 is built from 15 residues. Germline CDR1 and CDR2: SGHDT and YYEEEE. The CDR3 DNA, read in part, is TGTGCCAGCAGCTTAGGACAGGGACGAAACACTGAA. This encodes CASSLGQGRNTE. The CDR3 as a whole reads CASSLGQGRNTEAFF.

A note on this clone: From the germline J gene comes the end of the CDR3, since the read stops 3 residues before it. This chain connects TRBV20-1 to TRBJ2-1; TRBD2 might be the D (6 bases). V shed 7 bases and J shed 5 bases, with 15 bases lying between them. The CDR3 extends over 13 amino acids. Germline-derived CDR1 and CDR2 are DFQATT and SNEGSKA (reference sequence). Partial CDR3 DNA: TGCAGTGTTCGACTAGTCGGGCACAATGAG. Protein sequence: CSVRLVGHNE. The full-length CDR3 reads as CSVRLVGHNEQFF.

Notes on this clone: The read comes to an end 3 residues before the CDR3 does, leaving the germline J gene to fill in the end. V gene TRBV7-6 combines with J gene TRBJ2-7; D could derive from TRBD1 or TRBD2 (5 bases each). This CDR3 has 15 amino acids. Germline V lookup: CDR1 SGHVS, CDR2 FNYEAQ. V shed 3 bases and J shed 3 bases, with 15 bases lying between them. CDR3 sequence: CASSFGETEYYEQYF. CDR3 DNA (partial): TGTGCCAGCAGCTTTGGGGAGACAGAATACTACGAG. The entire variable domain, with the rest obtained from reference TRBV7-6 and TRBJ2-7, is as follows: GAGVSQSPRYKVTKRGQDVALRCDPISGHVSLYWYRQALGQGPEFLTYFNYEAQQDKSGLPNDRFSAERPEGSISTLTIQRTEQRDSAMYRCASSFGETEYYEQYFGPGTRLTVT.

For this clone: The read terminates 3 residues before the CDR3 end, so the remaining end is supplied by the germline J gene. The V and J genes are TRBV7-2 and TRBJ2-1; D perhaps matches TRBD1 (6 bases). The CDR3 is 12 residues long. CDR1 is SGHTA and CDR2 is FQGNSA in the germline V gene. Trimming took 5 bases from V and 9 from J, leaving 11 bases between them. This chain's CDR3 is CASSPGTSEQFF. The CDR3 bases that were read are TGTGCCAGCAGCCCCGGGACAAGTGAG.

Note on this clone: The CDR3 is cut off 3 residues early in the read; its end comes from the germline J gene. This chain joins TRBV19 and TRBJ2-1; D may be TRBD1 (6 bases). There are 17 residues in the CDR3. The V gene's germline CDR1 is LNHDA and CDR2 SQIVND (reference sequence). The V gene lost 5 bases and the J gene lost 3 bases, with 20 bases spanning the gap. The sequenced CDR3 bases are TGTGCCAGTAGTGGTGGGGTGGGGGACAAACACTACAATGAG. Translation gives CASSGGVGDKHYNE. In full, the CDR3 is CASSGGVGDKHYNEQFF.

On this clone itself: One end of the junction varies from germline; a read error may be responsible. The sequenced fragment ends 3 residues before the CDR3 boundary, so the rest is inferred from the germline J gene. The genes are TRBV7-7 and TRBJ2-5; 7 bases align to TRBD1. CDR1 is SSHAT and CDR2 is FNYEAQ in the germline V gene (reference sequence). CDR3 size: 15 residues. The covered CDR3 bases are TGTGCTAGCAGCCCCCTCGGGACAGTTTCAGAGACC. Translated: CASSPLGTVSET. The entire CDR3 protein is CASSPLGTVSETQYF. Combining the CDR3 with reference TRBV7-7 and TRBJ2-5 gives the whole variable domain GAGVSQSPRYKVTKRGQDVTLRCDPISSHATLYWYQQALGQGPEFLTYFNYEAQPDKSGLPSDRFSAERPEGSISTLTIQRTEQRDSAMYRCASSPLGTVSETQYFGPGTRLLVL.

Details on this clone: The read falls 3 residues short of the CDR3 end, and the missing part is taken from the germline J gene. J is TRBJ2-7 and V is TRBV20-1; TRBD1 matches at 8 bases. The germline gives CDR1 DFQATT, CDR2 SNEGSKA (reference sequence). The CDR3 spans 11 residues. V was pared by 5 bases and J by 6 bases, with 3 bases of the junction left unmatched. CDR3 bases read: TGCAGTGCTGTTACAGGGGGCGAG. Residues: CSAVTGGE. The complete CDR3 protein is CSAVTGGEQYF.